This T cell receptor beta chain was recovered during a study of early T cells in non-severe SARS-CoV-2 infection. The wider study: Alpha and beta chains were unpaired, from unsorted whole-blood bulk RNA.

The V gene's germline CDR1 is MDHEN and CDR2 SYDVKM. V dropped 2 bases and J dropped 0; count of bases not matched to a gene: 13. The CDR3 extends over 19 amino acids. TCRdb re-called the 5' RACE reads through MiXCR, storing one row per CDR3 protein. Of around 40,000 distinct CDR3 sequences listed, about 9.9% were seen once; the top ten hold 21%. This clonotype has ten or more counts. The TCR originated in an adult who was a healthcare worker with PCR-confirmed SARS-CoV-2 infection or an uninfected control (not recorded which). The source material was whole blood. This chain links TRBV28 with TRBJ2-1, with 7 bases that match TRBD2. CDR3 sequence (DNA): TGTGCCAGCAGTTTAGGAACTAGCGAGACTATGGACTCCTACAATGAGCAGTTCTTC. It is translated as CASSLGTSETMDSYNEQFF.